Shown below are 12 T cell receptor beta chains from a single sample sequenced in a study of TIL therapy for anti-PD-1-resistant metastatic lung cancer. Time point: pre-treatment sample, taken before nivolumab and TIL therapy. The immunoSEQ assay was v3. The table came from immunoSEQ multiplex PCR; TCRdb's copy has only in-frame clones and leaves some out. The profile shows about 16,000 clones, 74% of them singletons. This specimen consisted of blood, obtained at baseline. Receptors were obtained from a person aged 25-85 years with non-small cell lung cancer.

The chain couples TRBV5-1 to TRBJ1-5; D gene uncertain. V lost 0 bases and J 4 bases, leaving 8 bases between the germline ends. The CDR3 length is 14 residues. Looked up from germline, CDR1 is SGHRS and CDR2 is YFSETQ. For the CDR3, the DNA is TGCGCCAGCAGCTTGGACGGGTATAATCAGCCCCAGCATTTT. Translating it yields CASSLDGYNQPQHF.

This clone was seen only a few times. The genes are TRBV5-4 and TRBJ2-5, with D tentatively TRBD2 (5 bases). Germline loops: CDR1 SGHNT, CDR2 YYREEE (reference sequence). The CDR3 sequence is 15 residues long. The germline V and J ends were trimmed by 4 bases and 1 base, with 14 bases remaining between them. The CDR3 DNA is TGTGCCAGCAGCCTCTCAGCGGCCACCCAAGAGACCCAGTACTTC. It yields the protein CASSLSAATQETQYF.

The chain couples TRBV5-1 to TRBJ1-1, with 8 bases lining up with TRBD1. The CDR3 has 15 amino acids. Germline trimming cut 3 bases from V and 0 bases from J; bases unmatched to any gene: 4. Per germline, CDR1 SGHRS and CDR2 YFSETQ. CDR3 sequence reads: CASSWRQGLNTEAFF. Here the CDR3 DNA reads TGCGCCAGCAGCTGGAGACAGGGGTTGAACACTGAAGCTTTCTTT.

This clone occurred once. The chain uses TRBV6-1 and TRBJ2-5; 7 nucleotides align to TRBD2. CDR3 size: 15 residues. Germline values: CDR1 MNHNS, CDR2 SASEGT. After removal of 1 base from V and 5 bases from J, the junction contained 7 bases not matched to a gene. CDR3 DNA: TGTGCCAGCAGTGAAGTATGGGGGGAGGGGGAGACCCAGTACTTC. Protein product: CASSEVWGEGETQYF.

CDR3 bases: TGCGCCAGCAGTGAGGGCCGTAGGTCAGATACGCAGTATTTT. It yields the protein CASSEGRRSDTQYF. The chain has TRBV5-1 and TRBJ2-3; D is perhaps TRBD2 (5 bases). The CDR3 consists of 14 residues. The V gene lost 5 bases and the J gene lost 4 bases, with 14 bases spanning the gap. Germline lookup yields CDR1 SGHRS and CDR2 YFSETQ.

The J gene is TRBJ1-2, the V gene TRBV5-4; D is unclear. CDR3 length: 13 amino acids. Germline lookup yields CDR1 SGHNT and CDR2 YYREEE (reference sequence). V was cut by 5 bases and J by 1 base, with 9 bases left in between. The CDR3 spells CASRAALNYGYTF. The DNA for the CDR3 is TGTGCCAGCAGGGCGGCCCTTAACTATGGCTACACCTTC.

A single count supports this clone. This chain uses TRBV10-2 with TRBJ1-1; D perhaps matches TRBD1 (5 bases). This CDR3 has 14 amino acids. V gave up 6 bases and J gave up 3 bases, with 14 bases separating them. Germline lookup yields CDR1 WSHSY and CDR2 SAAADI. The CDR3 DNA is TGCGCCAGCAGCAACGGGGTGGGGGACACTGAAGCTTTCTTT. Its protein is CASSNGVGDTEAFF.

The chain is built from TRBV10-3 and TRBJ2-3, with 7 bases that match TRBD1. This CDR3 has 19 residues. V lost 6 bases to trimming and J lost 0 bases; unmatched junction nucleotides: 18. In germline, CDR1 is ENHRY, CDR2 SYGVKD. CDR3 in DNA: TGTGCCATCAGGGAAAACAGGGGTCTCACTCCAACTAGCACAGATACGCAGTATTTT. Translating it yields CAIRENRGLTPTSTDTQYF.

CDR3 protein: CASSTSTGTSGGSDEQYF. CDR3 DNA sequence: TGTGCCAGCAGCACCTCTACCGGGACTAGCGGGGGTAGCGACGAGCAGTACTTC. J is TRBJ2-7 and V is TRBV27; 14 bases align to TRBD2. The CDR3 is 18 residues long. The V segment lost 6 bases and the J segment 5 bases; nucleotides outside the gene matches: 15. Germline CDR1 MNHEY, CDR2 SMNVEV (reference sequence).

V usage is TRBV2 and J usage is TRBJ2-3, with 9 bases fitting TRBD1. Germline V gives CDR1 SNHLY, CDR2 FYNNEI. The CDR3 covers 18 residues. V lost 9 bases and J lost 3; bases outside the gene matches: 19. This CDR3 reads CARWGSTRDREQTDTQYF. The CDR3 region has the DNA TGTGCCAGATGGGGATCAACCAGGGACAGGGAGCAGACAGATACGCAGTATTTT. Full variable domain (outside the CDR3, taken from reference TRBV2 and TRBJ2-3): EPEVTQTPSHQVTQMGQEVILRCVPISNHLYFYWYRQILGQKVEFLVSFYNNEISEKSEIFDDQFSVERPDGSNFTLKIRSTKLEDSAMYFCARWGSTRDREQTDTQYFGPGTRLTVL.

The genes are TRBV7-4 and TRBJ2-5; the D is unclear. The J call is doubtful: the DNA matches TRBJ2-7 better. Germline assignment: CDR1 SGHVT and CDR2 SQSDAQ. The CDR3 is made up of 13 amino acids. The CDR3 loop reads CARPRRLVNEQYF. The CDR3 DNA reads as TGTGCCAGACCACGACGGTTGGTAAACGAGCAGTACTTC.

This clone showed up just once. V and J are TRBV19 and TRBJ2-3; 9 bases align to TRBD1. There are 14 residues in the CDR3. V lost 7 bases to trimming and J lost 5 bases; unmatched junction nucleotides: 7. In germline, CDR1 is LNHDA, CDR2 SQIVND (reference sequence). CDR3 protein: CASINRGQGDTQYF. The CDR3 DNA reads as TGTGCCAGTATCAACAGGGGGCAGGGAGATACGCAGTATTTT.